The 22 T cell receptor beta chains below come from one sample, sequenced in a study of blood T cell repertoires in COVID-19. TCRdb's table, derived via immunoSEQ multiplex PCR, lists solely in-frame clones and lacks some. The table shows nearly 200,000 clones, with over 75% occurring only once. Source material: peripheral blood. These receptors were obtained from a woman aged 35 to 49 who had recovered from COVID-19.

CDR3 amino acids: CAISDHVLAIYNEQFF. The CDR3 DNA reads TGTGCCATCAGCGATCACGTACTAGCGATCTACAATGAGCAGTTCTTC. The chain uses TRBV10-3 and TRBJ2-1; TRBD2 agrees at 7 bases. The germline CDR1 and CDR2 sequences are ENHRY and SYGVKD. The CDR3 spans 16 residues. Losses at the gene ends were 6 bases for V and 3 bases for J; bases not matched to a gene: 11.

The rearrangement links TRBV2 to TRBJ1-2; no definite D call. With 2 bases removed from V and 3 bases from J, the gap between germline ends came to 10 bases. CDR3 length equals 14 residues. Per germline, CDR1 SNHLY and CDR2 FYNNEI. In DNA form, the CDR3 reads TGTGCCAGCAGTGAACAGGCGTGGGACTATGGCTACACCTTC. Translated, it gives CASSEQAWDYGYTF.

The rearrangement joins TRBV28 to TRBJ1-5, with a possible D match to TRBD1 (5 bases). CDR1 is MDHEN, CDR2 SYDVKM, per germline. Trimming shortened V by 3 bases and J by 5 bases, and 35 bases separated the two germline ends. The CDR3 spans 22 residues. Here the CDR3 reads CASSLDEGRSDIIWMGDQPQHF. For the CDR3, the DNA is TGTGCCAGCAGTTTGGATGAGGGGAGGTCAGATATTATCTGGATGGGCGATCAGCCCCAGCATTTT.

This chain connects TRBV2 to TRBJ1-1; maybe TRBD1 (6 bases). CDR3 length: 14 residues. Trimming took off 6 bases at V and 7 bases at J, with 18 bases between the two ends. The germline V gene encodes CDR1 SNHLY and CDR2 FYNNEI. CDR3 DNA sequence: TGTGCCAGCAGAAGGGCAGGGGCCGTGGTTGAAGCTTTCTTT. This codes for CASRRAGAVVEAFF.

The chain uses TRBV19 and TRBJ2-6; a weak D match, TRBD2 (6 bases). Germline V lookup: CDR1 LNHDA, CDR2 SQIVND (reference sequence). V was pared by 6 bases and J by 2 bases, with 14 bases between. This CDR3 spans 16 amino acids. The CDR3 loop reads CASSPLGGTGANVLTF. In DNA form, the CDR3 reads TGTGCCAGTAGCCCGCTGGGCGGGACTGGGGCCAACGTCCTGACTTTC.

The chain couples TRBV10-3 to TRBJ2-1; TRBD2 matches at 9 bases. CDR1 and CDR2 (germline): ENHRY, SYGVKD. V dropped 3 bases and J dropped 0; count of bases not matched to a gene: 0. The CDR3 length is 15 residues. In DNA, the CDR3 is TGTGCCATCAGTGATAGCGGGAGCTCCTACAATGAGCAGTTCTTC. It translates to CAISDSGSSYNEQFF.

The chain joins TRBV5-1 to TRBJ2-2, with D possibly matching TRBD1 (6 bases). The V and J ends lost 0 bases and 2 bases respectively, with 11 bases between them. The CDR3 length is 16 residues. CDR1 is SGHRS and CDR2 is YFSETQ in the germline V gene. The chain's CDR3 is CASSLDWGRNTGELFF. The CDR3 bases are TGCGCCAGCAGCTTGGATTGGGGGCGCAACACCGGGGAGCTGTTTTTT.

This CDR3 is CASSLREKAFF. The CDR3 nucleotides are TGTGCCAGCAGTCTGAGGGAGAAAGCTTTCTTT. The rearrangement links TRBV28 to TRBJ1-1; D not certain. The V end lost 5 bases, the J end lost 9 bases, and 10 bases lay between the germline ends. This CDR3 has 11 amino acids. Germline V gives CDR1 MDHEN, CDR2 SYDVKM.

This chain joins TRBV4-1 and TRBJ1-2; the D is unclear. The CDR3 is made up of 13 amino acids. Trimming stripped 0 bases from V and 5 bases from J, with 7 bases between. In germline, CDR1 is MGHRA, CDR2 YSYEKL. The CDR3 loop reads CASSQEAAYGYTF. The CDR3 DNA sequence: TGCGCCAGCAGCCAAGAGGCCGCTTATGGCTACACCTTC.

CDR3 loop: CASSYGTRLNSPLHF. In DNA, the CDR3 is TGTGCCAGCAGTTACGGGACACGGCTTAATTCACCCCTCCACTTT. The chain employs TRBV6-5 and TRBJ1-6; a possible D gene is TRBD1 (6 bases). V gave up 2 bases and J gave up 6 bases, with 11 bases separating them. Germline CDR1 MNHEY, CDR2 SVGAGI. CDR3 length: 15 amino acids.

This clone has a count of ten or more. The chain uses TRBV28 and TRBJ2-5; D is possibly TRBD2 (6 bases). The CDR3 extends over 16 amino acids. With 2 bases removed from V and 1 base from J, the gap between germline ends came to 14 bases. Germline V gene data show CDR1 as MDHEN and CDR2 as SYDVKM. The CDR3 reads CASSLGRGSRQETQYF. As DNA, the CDR3 is TGTGCCAGCAGTTTAGGGCGGGGAAGCCGCCAAGAGACCCAGTACTTC.

This chain uses TRBV28 with TRBJ2-3, with D tentatively TRBD1 (6 bases). Germline loops: CDR1 MDHEN, CDR2 SYDVKM. Trimming stripped 7 bases from V and 1 base from J, with 18 bases between. This CDR3 has 16 amino acids. The CDR3, as DNA: TGTGCCAGCAATTCCCATACCGCAGGGGGCACAGATACGCAGTATTTT. Its protein product is CASNSHTAGGTDTQYF.

The gene calls are TRBV30 and TRBJ1-1; TRBD1 aligns across 10 bases. There are 17 residues in the CDR3. Trimming took 0 bases from V and 0 from J; bases not matched to a gene: 7. Per germline, CDR1 GTSNPN and CDR2 SVGIG (reference sequence). CDR3 protein: CAWSVFGQGVMNTEAFF. CDR3 coding DNA: TGTGCCTGGAGTGTATTTGGACAGGGGGTCATGAACACTGAAGCTTTCTTT. The full variable domain, rest sourced from reference TRBV30 and TRBJ1-1, is SQTIHQWPATLVQPVGSPLSLECTVEGTSNPNLYWYRQAAGRGLQLLFYSVGIGQISSEVPQNLSASRPQDRQFILSSKKLLLSDSGFYLCAWSVFGQGVMNTEAFFGQGTRLTVV.

The rearrangement links TRBV19 to TRBJ2-7; D is uncertain. The germline V gene encodes CDR1 LNHDA and CDR2 SQIVND (reference sequence). V dropped 10 bases and J dropped 6 bases, with 10 bases sitting between them. This CDR3 spans 10 amino acids. CDR3 in DNA: TGTGCCACCCCGCAGTGCGAGCAGTACTTC. As protein: CATPQCEQYF. The full variable domain, completed using reference TRBV19 and TRBJ2-7, is DGGITQSPKYLFRKEGQNVTLSCEQNLNHDAMYWYRQDPGQGLRLIYYSQIVNDFQKGDIAEGYSVSREKKESFPLTVTSAQKNPTAFYLCATPQCEQYFGPGTRLTVT.

This sequence joins TRBV5-4 and TRBJ1-2; TRBD1 is a possible D gene (6 bases). This CDR3 is 16 amino acids long. V was shortened by 1 base and J by 6 bases, with 19 bases between the two germline ends. The germline V gene encodes CDR1 SGHNT and CDR2 YYREEE (reference sequence). The CDR3 loop is CASSLSSQGNFDGYTF. The CDR3 DNA follows: TGTGCCAGCAGCTTGTCGTCCCAGGGGAATTTTGATGGCTACACCTTC.

This chain joins TRBV4-3 and TRBJ2-7, with 7 bases fitting TRBD2. Germline V lookup: CDR1 LGHNA, CDR2 YSLEER. The CDR3 runs 15 residues. V lost 1 base and J lost 0; bases outside the gene matches: 3. CDR3 nucleotides: TGCGCCAGCAGCCAAGGTGTAGCGGGCTCCTACGAGCAGTACTTC. This encodes CASSQGVAGSYEQYF.

The V call is TRBV12-3 or TRBV12-4, the J call TRBJ1-5; the D is unclear. This CDR3 region has 13 residues. Trimming pared 7 bases from V and 1 base from J, leaving 8 bases between. CDR3 loop: CASTRGSNQPQHF. The CDR3 DNA reads TGTGCCAGCACCCGGGGAAGCAATCAGCCCCAGCATTTT.

The J gene is TRBJ2-2, the V gene TRBV5-5; 7 bases fit TRBD1. Trimming took 4 bases from V and 0 from J; bases not matched to a gene: 6. This CDR3 is built from 16 residues. Germline CDR1 is SGHKS and CDR2 is YYEKEE (reference sequence). The CDR3 coding sequence is TGTGCCAGCAGCGGATCCGGGACAGCGAACACCGGGGAGCTGTTTTTT. Encoded protein: CASSGSGTANTGELFF.

The gene calls are TRBV28 and TRBJ2-5; 7 bases align to TRBD1. Germline V gene lookup returns CDR1 MDHEN and CDR2 SYDVKM. J was trimmed by 2 bases and V by 5 bases; bases with no gene match: 8. The CDR3 length is 15 residues. The CDR3 loop is CASSVNRGPQETQYF. CDR3 bases: TGTGCCAGCAGTGTAAACAGGGGTCCTCAAGAGACCCAGTACTTC. The entire variable domain, with the rest obtained from reference TRBV28 and TRBJ2-5, is as follows: DVKVTQSSRYLVKRTGEKVFLECVQDMDHENMFWYRQDPGLGLRLIYFSYDVKMKEKGDIPEGYSVSREKKERFSLILESASTNQTSMYLCASSVNRGPQETQYFGPGTRLLVL.

This rearrangement joins TRBV19 to TRBJ2-5; perhaps TRBD1 as D (5 bases). This CDR3 comprises 14 residues. Germline V gives CDR1 LNHDA, CDR2 SQIVND (reference sequence). V lost 1 base and J 5 bases, leaving 11 bases between the germline ends. This CDR3 is CASSIVRGSETQYF. The CDR3 nucleotides read TGTGCCAGTAGTATAGTAAGGGGTTCGGAGACCCAGTACTTC.

The CDR3: CASSSIDSSGANVLTF. As DNA, the CDR3 is TGTGCCAGCAGCTCGATTGACAGCTCTGGGGCCAACGTCCTGACTTTC. This chain connects TRBV11-3 to TRBJ2-6, with D perhaps matching TRBD1 (5 bases). Germline assignment: CDR1 SGHNT and CDR2 YENEEA. The V end was cut by 4 bases, the J end by 0 bases, with 10 bases between. The CDR3 totals 16 residues.

V gene TRBV21-1 combines with J gene TRBJ1-4. TRBV21-1 is a listed pseudogene. The CDR3 has 17 residues. CDR3 coding DNA: TGTGCCAGCAGCAAACCGAGGTTAATTGCAACTAATGAAAAACTGTTTTTT. As protein: CASSKPRLIATNEKLFF.